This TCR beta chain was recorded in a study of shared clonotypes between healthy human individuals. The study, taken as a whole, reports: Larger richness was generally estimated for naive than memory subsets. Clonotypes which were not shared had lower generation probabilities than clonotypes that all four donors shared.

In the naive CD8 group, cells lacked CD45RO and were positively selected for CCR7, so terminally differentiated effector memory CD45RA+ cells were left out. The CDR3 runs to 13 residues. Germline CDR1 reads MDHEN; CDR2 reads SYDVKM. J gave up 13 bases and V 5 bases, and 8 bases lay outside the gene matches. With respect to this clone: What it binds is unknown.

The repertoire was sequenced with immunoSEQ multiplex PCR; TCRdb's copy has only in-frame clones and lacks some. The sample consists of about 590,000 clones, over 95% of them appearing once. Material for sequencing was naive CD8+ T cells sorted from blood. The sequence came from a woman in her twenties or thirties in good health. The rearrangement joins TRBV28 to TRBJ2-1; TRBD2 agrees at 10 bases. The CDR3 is CASSLGLATLQFF. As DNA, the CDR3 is TGTGCCAGCAGTCTGGGACTAGCGACCCTACAGTTCTTC.